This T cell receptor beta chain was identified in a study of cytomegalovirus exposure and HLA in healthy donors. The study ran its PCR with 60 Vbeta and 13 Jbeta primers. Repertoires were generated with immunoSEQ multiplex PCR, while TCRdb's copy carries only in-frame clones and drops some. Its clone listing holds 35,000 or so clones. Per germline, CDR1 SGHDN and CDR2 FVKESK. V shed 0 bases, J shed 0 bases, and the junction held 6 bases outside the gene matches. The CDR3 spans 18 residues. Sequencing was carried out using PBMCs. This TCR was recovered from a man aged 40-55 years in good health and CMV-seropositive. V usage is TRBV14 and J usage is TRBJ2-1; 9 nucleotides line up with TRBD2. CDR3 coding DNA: TGTGCCAGCAGCCAAGAGAGGACTAGCGCTTCCTCCTACAATGAGCAGTTCTTC. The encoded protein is CASSQERTSASSYNEQFF.